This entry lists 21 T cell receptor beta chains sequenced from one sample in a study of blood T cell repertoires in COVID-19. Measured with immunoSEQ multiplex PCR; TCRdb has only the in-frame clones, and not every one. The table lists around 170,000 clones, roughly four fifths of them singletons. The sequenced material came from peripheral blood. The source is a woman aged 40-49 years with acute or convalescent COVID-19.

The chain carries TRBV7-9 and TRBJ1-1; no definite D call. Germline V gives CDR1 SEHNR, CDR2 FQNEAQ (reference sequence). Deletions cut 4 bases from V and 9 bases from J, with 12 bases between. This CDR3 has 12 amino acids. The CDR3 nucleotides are TGTGCCAGCAGCTCCTCAGGAATGCAAGCTTTCTTT. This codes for CASSSSGMQAFF.

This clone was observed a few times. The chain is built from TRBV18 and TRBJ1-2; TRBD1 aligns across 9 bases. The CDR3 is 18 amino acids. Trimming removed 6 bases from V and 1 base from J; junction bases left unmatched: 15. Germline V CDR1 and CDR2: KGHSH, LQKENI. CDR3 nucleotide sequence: TGTGCCAGCTCGAGGGCCACAGGGGGCGATACTATTAACTATGGCTACACCTTC. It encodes CASSRATGGDTINYGYTF.

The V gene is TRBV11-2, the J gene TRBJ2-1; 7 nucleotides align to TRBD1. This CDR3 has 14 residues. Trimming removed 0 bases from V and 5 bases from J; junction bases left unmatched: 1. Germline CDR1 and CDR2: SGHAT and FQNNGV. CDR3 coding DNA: TGTGCCAGCAGCTTAGATCAGGGGGACAATGAGCAGTTCTTC. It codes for CASSLDQGDNEQFF.

CDR3 protein: CASSYGSSGSGTEAFF. In DNA, the CDR3 is TGTGCCAGCAGCTACGGATCGAGCGGGTCGGGCACTGAAGCTTTCTTT. The chain recombines TRBV3-1 (or the pseudogene TRBV3-2) with TRBJ1-1; no definite D call. Germline assignment: CDR1 LGHDT and CDR2 YNNKEL (reference sequence). This CDR3 comprises 16 residues. V lost 5 bases and J lost 4, with 20 bases in between.

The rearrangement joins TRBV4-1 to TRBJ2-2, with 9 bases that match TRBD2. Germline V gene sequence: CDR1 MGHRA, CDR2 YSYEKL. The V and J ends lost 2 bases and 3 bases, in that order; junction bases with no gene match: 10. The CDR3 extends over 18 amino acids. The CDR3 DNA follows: TGCGCCAGCAGCCAAAGAGATCGCGGGAGGGCCGACACCGGGGAGCTGTTTTTT. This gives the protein CASSQRDRGRADTGELFF.

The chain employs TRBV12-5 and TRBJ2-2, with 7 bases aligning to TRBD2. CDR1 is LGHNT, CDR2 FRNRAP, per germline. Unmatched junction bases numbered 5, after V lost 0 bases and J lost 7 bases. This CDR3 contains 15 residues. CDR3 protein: CASGLVLGGSGELFF. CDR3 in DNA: TGTGCTAGTGGTTTGGTACTAGGCGGGAGCGGGGAGCTGTTTTTT.

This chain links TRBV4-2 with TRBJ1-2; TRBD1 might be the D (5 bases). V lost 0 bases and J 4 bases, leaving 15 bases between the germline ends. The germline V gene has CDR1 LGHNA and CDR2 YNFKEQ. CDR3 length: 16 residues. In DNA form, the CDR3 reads TGTGCCAGCAGCCAAGATTCGAACAGGCGAAGCTATGGCTACACCTTC. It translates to CASSQDSNRRSYGYTF.

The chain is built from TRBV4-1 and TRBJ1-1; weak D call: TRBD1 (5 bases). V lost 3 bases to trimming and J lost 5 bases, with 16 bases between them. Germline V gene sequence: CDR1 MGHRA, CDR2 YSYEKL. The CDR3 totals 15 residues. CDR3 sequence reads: CASSHRGGTGTEAFF. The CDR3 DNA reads TGCGCCAGCAGCCACCGAGGAGGGACGGGGACTGAAGCTTTCTTT.

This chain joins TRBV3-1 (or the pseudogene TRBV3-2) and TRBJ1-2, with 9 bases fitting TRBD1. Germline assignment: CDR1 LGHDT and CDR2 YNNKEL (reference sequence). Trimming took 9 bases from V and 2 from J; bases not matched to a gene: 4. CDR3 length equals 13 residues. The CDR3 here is CARYRGHNYGYTF. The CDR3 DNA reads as TGTGCCAGATACAGGGGGCACAACTATGGCTACACCTTC.

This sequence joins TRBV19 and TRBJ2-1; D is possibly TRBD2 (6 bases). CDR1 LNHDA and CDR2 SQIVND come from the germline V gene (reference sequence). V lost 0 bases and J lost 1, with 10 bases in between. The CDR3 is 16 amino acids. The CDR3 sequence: CASSIDWRASYNEQFF. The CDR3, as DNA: TGTGCCAGTAGTATAGATTGGAGGGCTTCCTACAATGAGCAGTTCTTC.

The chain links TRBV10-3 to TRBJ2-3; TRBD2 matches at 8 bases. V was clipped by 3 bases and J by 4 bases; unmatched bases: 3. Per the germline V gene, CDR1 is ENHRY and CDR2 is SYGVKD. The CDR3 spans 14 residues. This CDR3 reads CAISDAGGSDTQYF. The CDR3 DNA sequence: TGTGCCATCAGTGACGCGGGGGGCTCAGATACGCAGTATTTT.

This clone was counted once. CDR3 sequence reads: CASSIDWTGTDTYNEQFF. Here the CDR3 DNA reads TGTGCCAGTAGTATAGATTGGACAGGGACAGACACCTACAATGAGCAGTTCTTC. The gene calls are TRBV19 and TRBJ2-1, with TRBD1 matching 8 bases. In germline, CDR1 is LNHDA, CDR2 SQIVND (reference sequence). V shed 0 bases, J shed 2 bases, and the junction held 9 bases outside the gene matches. The length of the CDR3 is 18 residues.

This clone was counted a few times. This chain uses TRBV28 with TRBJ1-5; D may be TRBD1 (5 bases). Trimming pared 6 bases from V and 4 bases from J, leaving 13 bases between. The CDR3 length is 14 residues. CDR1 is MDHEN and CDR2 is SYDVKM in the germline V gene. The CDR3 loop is CASSSVDRNQPQHF. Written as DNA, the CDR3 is TGTGCCAGCAGCTCTGTCGACAGAAATCAGCCCCAGCATTTT.

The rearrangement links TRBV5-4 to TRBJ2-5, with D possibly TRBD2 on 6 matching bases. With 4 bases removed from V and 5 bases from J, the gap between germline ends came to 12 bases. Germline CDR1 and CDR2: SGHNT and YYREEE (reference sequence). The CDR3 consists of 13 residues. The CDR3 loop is CASSPGVAETQYF. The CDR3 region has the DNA TGTGCCAGCAGCCCGGGGGTAGCGGAGACCCAGTACTTC.

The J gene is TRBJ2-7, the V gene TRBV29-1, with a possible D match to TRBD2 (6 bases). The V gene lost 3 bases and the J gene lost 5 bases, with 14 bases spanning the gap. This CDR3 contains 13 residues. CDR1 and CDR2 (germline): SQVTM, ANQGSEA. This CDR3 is CSVEGLLEDEQYF. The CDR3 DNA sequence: TGCAGCGTTGAGGGACTTCTAGAGGACGAGCAGTACTTC.

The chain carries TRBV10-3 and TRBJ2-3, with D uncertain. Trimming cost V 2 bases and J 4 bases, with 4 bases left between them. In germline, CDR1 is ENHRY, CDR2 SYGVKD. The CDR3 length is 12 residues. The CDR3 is CAISEAADTQYF. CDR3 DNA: TGTGCCATCAGTGAGGCAGCAGATACGCAGTATTTT.

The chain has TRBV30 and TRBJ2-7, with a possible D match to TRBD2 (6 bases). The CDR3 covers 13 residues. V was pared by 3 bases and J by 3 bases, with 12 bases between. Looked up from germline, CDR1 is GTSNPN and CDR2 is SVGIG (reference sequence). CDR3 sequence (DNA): TGTGCCTGGAGGGGACTTGGTTACTACGAGCAGTACTTC. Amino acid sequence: CAWRGLGYYEQYF. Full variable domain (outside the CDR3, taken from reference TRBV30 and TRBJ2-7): SQTIHQWPATLVQPVGSPLSLECTVEGTSNPNLYWYRQAAGRGLQLLFYSVGIGQISSEVPQNLSASRPQDRQFILSSKKLLLSDSGFYLCAWRGLGYYEQYFGPGTRLTVT.

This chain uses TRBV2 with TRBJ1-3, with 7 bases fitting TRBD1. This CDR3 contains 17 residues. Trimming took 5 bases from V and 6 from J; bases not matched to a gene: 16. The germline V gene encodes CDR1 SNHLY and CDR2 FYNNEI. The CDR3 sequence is CASSPTRTGSALNTIYF. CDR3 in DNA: TGTGCCAGCAGTCCTACGCGGACAGGCTCGGCCTTAAACACCATATATTTT.

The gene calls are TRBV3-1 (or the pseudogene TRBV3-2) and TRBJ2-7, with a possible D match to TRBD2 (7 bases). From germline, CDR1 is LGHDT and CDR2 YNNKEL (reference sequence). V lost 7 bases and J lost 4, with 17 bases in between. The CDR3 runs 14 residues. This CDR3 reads CASTMGGAGYEQYF. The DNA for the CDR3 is TGTGCCAGCACCATGGGGGGGGCCGGGTACGAGCAGTACTTC.

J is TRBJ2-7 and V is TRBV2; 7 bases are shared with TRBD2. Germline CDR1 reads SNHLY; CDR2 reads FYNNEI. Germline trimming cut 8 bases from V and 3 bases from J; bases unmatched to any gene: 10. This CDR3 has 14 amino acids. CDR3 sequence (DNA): TGTGCCAGCCTACGGGAGGCGATACTCTACGAGCAGTACTTC. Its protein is CASLREAILYEQYF.

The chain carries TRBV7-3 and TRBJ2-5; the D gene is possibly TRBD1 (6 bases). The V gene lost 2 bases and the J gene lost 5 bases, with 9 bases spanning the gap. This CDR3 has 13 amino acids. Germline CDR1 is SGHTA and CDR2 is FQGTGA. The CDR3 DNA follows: TGTGCCAGCAGCTTACAGGGGTTCGAGACCCAGTACTTC. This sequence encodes CASSLQGFETQYF.